Shown below are 26 T cell receptor beta chains from a single sample sequenced in a study of T cells in localized non-small cell lung cancer. Using immunoSEQ multiplex PCR, the repertoire was profiled, and TCRdb retains in-frame clones only, with some absent. This table holds tens of thousands of clones, roughly 90% found once. The material sequenced was peripheral blood mononuclear cells, taken before any cancer treatment. The receptor source for this set is a female donor over 55 with stage II lung adenocarcinoma.

In the case of this clone: The sample holds other DNA sequences that translate to the same CDR3. The V call is TRBV5-1, the J call TRBJ2-7; a weak D match, TRBD1 (6 bases). Germline lookup yields CDR1 SGHRS and CDR2 YFSETQ. V lost 5 bases and J 2 bases, leaving 17 bases between the germline ends. The CDR3 contains 15 residues. The CDR3 DNA sequence: TGCGCCAGCAGTTCGGACAGAAGTTACACCTACGAGCAGTACTTC. Translation: CASSSDRSYTYEQYF.

This clone was found a few times. V and J are TRBV19 and TRBJ1-1; D is possibly TRBD1 (6 bases). The germline V gene encodes CDR1 LNHDA and CDR2 SQIVND (reference sequence). The CDR3 runs 15 residues. Trimming cost V 2 bases and J 5 bases, with 15 bases left between them. The CDR3 loop is CASSISAGVWTEAFF. CDR3 DNA sequence: TGTGCCAGTAGTATATCGGCAGGGGTATGGACTGAAGCTTTCTTT.

The rearrangement joins TRBV25-1 to TRBJ2-5, with D possibly matching TRBD2 (6 bases). CDR1 is MGHDK, CDR2 SYGVNS, per germline. The CDR3 length is 13 residues. V was clipped by 7 bases and J by 5 bases, with 14 bases between them. CDR3 DNA: TGTGCCAGCAATGACGGGGCGGGGGAGACCCAGTACTTC. The encoded protein is CASNDGAGETQYF.

The chain joins TRBV9 to TRBJ2-3; D gene uncertain. This CDR3 has 15 amino acids. V lost 4 bases, J lost 1 base, and 13 bases lay in between. The V gene's germline CDR1 is SGDLS and CDR2 YYNGEE. In DNA form, the CDR3 reads TGTGCCAGCAGCACCGGACCTTTTCGCACAGATACGCAGTATTTT. Translated: CASSTGPFRTDTQYF.

The chain employs TRBV2 and TRBJ2-1; 7 bases are a match to TRBD1. The CDR3 is made up of 13 amino acids. Trimming cost V 7 bases and J 4 bases; bases outside gene matches: 4. Germline CDR1 and CDR2: SNHLY and FYNNEI. The CDR3 sequence is CASTRQGYNEQFF. The CDR3 nucleotides are TGTGCCAGCACCCGACAGGGTTACAATGAGCAGTTCTTC.

Only one count was recorded for this clone. The V gene is TRBV6-5, the J gene TRBJ2-5; TRBD2 is a possible D gene (6 bases). V was clipped by 6 bases and J by 2 bases, with 13 bases between them. This CDR3 comprises 14 residues. Germline CDR1 MNHEY, CDR2 SVGAGI. CDR3 sequence (DNA): TGTGCCAGCAGAACTCCGGGGGAGCAAGAGACCCAGTACTTC. Translated, it gives CASRTPGEQETQYF.

V is TRBV9 and J is TRBJ1-2; D is ambiguous. This CDR3 is built from 15 residues. CDR1 and CDR2 (germline): SGDLS, YYNGEE. Trimming cost V 0 bases and J 4 bases, with 13 bases left between them. The CDR3 sequence: CASSVVPGGTYGYTF. The CDR3, as DNA: TGTGCCAGCAGCGTAGTGCCCGGCGGAACCTATGGCTACACCTTC.

The V and J genes are TRBV12-5 and TRBJ1-1; tentative D call: TRBD1 (5 bases). CDR3 size: 15 residues. The germline gives CDR1 LGHNT, CDR2 FRNRAP. V was clipped by 0 bases and J by 1 base, with 9 bases between them. CDR3 DNA: TGTGCTAGTGGTTTGGTAGCAGGGAAGAACACTGAAGCTTTCTTT. Amino acid sequence: CASGLVAGKNTEAFF.

This clone showed up just a few times. This CDR3 is CASSSGTSGARDTQYF. The DNA for the CDR3 is TGTGCCAGCAGTTCCGGGACTAGCGGGGCGCGGGATACGCAGTATTTT. The chain uses TRBV27 and TRBJ2-3; 13 bases align to TRBD2. The V segment lost 4 bases and the J segment 6 bases; nucleotides outside the gene matches: 7. The germline V gene has CDR1 MNHEY and CDR2 SMNVEV (reference sequence). The CDR3 covers 16 residues.

The chain links TRBV6-4 to TRBJ2-1; the match to TRBD2 covers 7 bases. V dropped 4 bases and J dropped 5; count of bases not matched to a gene: 8. Germline CDR1 reads MRHNA; CDR2 reads SNTAGT. This CDR3 has 15 amino acids. The CDR3 loop is CASSVWGRGDNEQFF. The CDR3, as DNA: TGTGCCAGCAGTGTCTGGGGGAGGGGAGACAATGAGCAGTTCTTC.

The chain joins TRBV5-1 to TRBJ1-1, with D tentatively TRBD1 (6 bases). Per germline, CDR1 SGHRS and CDR2 YFSETQ. The CDR3 is 14 amino acids. The V and J ends lost 6 bases and 4 bases respectively, with 16 bases between them. The CDR3 DNA reads as TGCGCCAGCACCCTAGGGGGGAGTAGCACTGAAGCTTTCTTT. The encoded protein is CASTLGGSSTEAFF. Complete variable domain (other parts from reference TRBV5-1 and TRBJ1-1): KAGVTQTPRYLIKTRGQQVTLSCSPISGHRSVSWYQQTPGQGLQFLFEYFSETQRNKGNFPGRFSGRQFSNSRSEMNVSTLELGDSALYLCASTLGGSSTEAFFGQGTRLTVV.

This chain uses TRBV5-4 with TRBJ2-7, with 13 bases identical to TRBD2. The CDR3 runs 16 residues. CDR1 and CDR2 (germline): SGHNT, YYREEE (reference sequence). After removal of 3 bases from V and 3 bases from J, the junction contained 6 bases not matched to a gene. Here the CDR3 DNA reads TGTGCCAGCAGCTCAACTGGGACTAGCGGGAACTACGAGCAGTACTTC. This codes for CASSSTGTSGNYEQYF.

CDR3 region: CASQEGGRRSEQYF. CDR3 DNA: TGTGCCAGCCAGGAGGGGGGCAGGAGGAGCGAGCAGTACTTC. The rearrangement uses TRBV6-1 and TRBJ2-7, with D perhaps matching TRBD1 or TRBD2 (6 bases each). There are 14 residues in the CDR3. Germline V gives CDR1 MNHNS, CDR2 SASEGT. Trimming pared 8 bases from V and 6 bases from J, leaving 20 bases between.

Here the CDR3 reads CASSPTGGPYEQYF. In nucleotides, the CDR3 is TGTGCCAGCAGTCCGACAGGGGGGCCTTACGAGCAGTACTTC. This chain joins TRBV27 and TRBJ2-7, with TRBD1 identical over 9 bases. CDR1 and CDR2 (germline): MNHEY, SMNVEV (reference sequence). V lost 5 bases and J lost 4; bases outside the gene matches: 6. The CDR3 has 14 residues.

V gene TRBV4-3 combines with J gene TRBJ1-5; 7 bases are shared with TRBD1. Looked up from germline, CDR1 is LGHNA and CDR2 is YSLEER. The CDR3 is 15 amino acids. V lost 0 bases, J lost 5 bases, and 4 bases stayed unmatched. DNA of the CDR3: TGCGCCAGCAGCCAAGAAGGGGGCAGCGATCAGCCCCAGCATTTT. Its protein is CASSQEGGSDQPQHF.

This clone occurred a few times. The genes are TRBV2 and TRBJ2-7; the D is unclear. CDR3 size: 14 residues. Trimming removed 3 bases at V and 3 bases at J, with 12 bases between. Germline lookup yields CDR1 SNHLY and CDR2 FYNNEI. The CDR3 is CASSDAVRFYEQYF. The DNA of the CDR3 is TGTGCCAGCAGTGATGCGGTCAGATTCTACGAGCAGTACTTC.

This chain connects TRBV18 to TRBJ1-5; D is undetermined. The CDR3 spans 13 residues. Germline lookup yields CDR1 KGHSH and CDR2 LQKENI. V was pared by 2 bases and J by 7 bases, with 9 bases between. The CDR3 DNA reads TGTGCCAGCTCACCAGGGGTCGAACAGCCCCAGCATTTT. Translated, it gives CASSPGVEQPQHF.

The chain has TRBV30 and TRBJ1-1; unclear D gene. Trimming pared 0 bases from V and 1 base from J, leaving 12 bases between. CDR1 is GTSNPN, CDR2 SVGIG, per germline (reference sequence). This CDR3 is 15 amino acids long. The CDR3 DNA reads as TGTGCCTGGAGTGTATCCGGTCCGGGGAACACTGAAGCTTTCTTT. This sequence encodes CAWSVSGPGNTEAFF.

The J gene is TRBJ1-2, the V gene TRBV4-3; the D is unclear. The CDR3 extends over 13 amino acids. Trimming took 0 bases from V and 4 from J, leaving 6 bases between them. Germline CDR1 reads LGHNA; CDR2 reads YSLEER. This chain's CDR3 is CASSQEAGYGYTF. CDR3 sequence (DNA): TGCGCCAGCAGCCAAGAGGCGGGCTATGGCTACACCTTC.

CDR3 DNA: TGTGCCATCAGCCGACCCCGGGACACCTATGGCTACACCTTC. Amino acids: CAISRPRDTYGYTF. The J gene is TRBJ1-2, the V gene TRBV10-3, with TRBD1 as a possible D gene (6 bases). Germline values: CDR1 ENHRY, CDR2 SYGVKD. This CDR3 is built from 14 residues. V lost 6 bases to trimming and J lost 4 bases, with 15 bases between them.

The CDR3 loop is CASPVPGVSNQPQHF. CDR3 coding DNA: TGTGCCAGCCCCGTCCCAGGGGTAAGCAATCAGCCCCAGCATTTT. The J gene is TRBJ1-5, the V gene TRBV6-4; weak D call: TRBD1 (6 bases). Germline V lookup: CDR1 MRHNA, CDR2 SNTAGT. The CDR3 sequence is 15 residues long. The V and J ends lost 8 bases and 1 base respectively, with 15 bases between them.

The chain carries TRBV18 and TRBJ1-2, with 8 bases lining up with TRBD1. J lost 4 bases, V lost 6 bases, and 16 bases had no gene match. This CDR3 is built from 17 residues. Germline lookup yields CDR1 KGHSH and CDR2 LQKENI. As DNA, the CDR3 is TGTGCCAGCTCCCCTAGTGTTGGTACAGGGGGGTCCTATGGCTACACCTTC. Its translation: CASSPSVGTGGSYGYTF. Full variable domain (outside the CDR3, taken from reference TRBV18 and TRBJ1-2): NAGVMQNPRHLVRRRGQEARLRCSPMKGHSHVYWYRQLPEEGLKFMVYLQKENIIDESGMPKERFSAEFPKEGPSILRIQQVVRGDSAAYFCASSPSVGTGGSYGYTFGSGTRLTVV.

This chain uses TRBV9 with TRBJ1-2; tentatively, D is TRBD1 (6 bases). The CDR3 totals 16 residues. Looked up from germline, CDR1 is SGDLS and CDR2 is YYNGEE. The V end was cut by 1 base, the J end by 1 base, with 14 bases between. The CDR3 region has the DNA TGTGCCAGCAGCGTATGGGGTGGAGGGGGTAACTATGGCTACACCTTC. Residues: CASSVWGGGGNYGYTF.

This chain uses TRBV27 with TRBJ2-1; no clear D gene. The CDR3 runs 11 residues. Trimming removed 3 bases at V and 9 bases at J, with 6 bases between. Germline lookup yields CDR1 MNHEY and CDR2 SMNVEV (reference sequence). The DNA for the CDR3 is TGTGCCAGCAGTTTGGGATCTGAGCAGTTCTTC. This encodes CASSLGSEQFF.

This chain links TRBV27 with TRBJ1-5; D is unclear. V lost 7 bases and J lost 4, with 8 bases in between. The germline V gene encodes CDR1 MNHEY and CDR2 SMNVEV (reference sequence). The CDR3 is made up of 12 amino acids. The CDR3 sequence is CASTSTNQPQHF. The CDR3 DNA is TGTGCCAGCACCTCTACTAATCAGCCCCAGCATTTT.

The CDR3 reads CASSLAGYGYTF. The CDR3 bases are TGTGCCAGCAGTCTCGCCGGCTATGGCTACACCTTC. The chain uses TRBV28 and TRBJ1-2; D not resolved. Germline V gives CDR1 MDHEN, CDR2 SYDVKM. Trimming left V 5 bases short and J 4 bases short, with 8 bases between. The CDR3 runs 12 residues.